Below are 10 T cell receptor beta chains sequenced from a single sample in a study of cytomegalovirus exposure and HLA in healthy donors. Method: immunoSEQ multiplex PCR; TCRdb's copy keeps in-frame clones and lacks some. The table has under 200,000 clones, about 96% seen once; the top ten hold approximately 1%. The sequenced material came from PBMCs. Receptors were obtained from a woman aged 18-30 years in good health and CMV-seronegative.

This chain joins TRBV6-5 and TRBJ2-7, with 8 bases identical to TRBD1. The length of the CDR3 is 14 residues. The trim removed 6 bases at V and 2 bases at J, leaving 6 bases unmatched. Germline-derived CDR1 and CDR2 are MNHEY and SVGAGI. CDR3 loop: CASRDRVRTYEQYF. The CDR3 region has the DNA TGTGCCAGCAGGGACAGGGTTAGGACCTACGAGCAGTACTTC.

The chain joins TRBV4-1 to TRBJ2-7, with D possibly TRBD2 on 6 matching bases. This CDR3 is 15 amino acids long. Germline CDR1 and CDR2: MGHRA and YSYEKL. Trimming took off 3 bases at V and 2 bases at J, with 14 bases between the two ends. The CDR3 protein is CASSQASGVPYEQYF. In nucleotides, the CDR3 is TGCGCCAGCAGCCAGGCCTCGGGGGTCCCCTACGAGCAGTACTTC.

This CDR3 is CASRDLLGGLSYEQFF. The CDR3 nucleotides read TGTGCCAGTAGGGACCTGCTCGGGGGACTCAGCTATGAGCAGTTCTTC. The chain links TRBV19 to TRBJ2-1; weak D call: TRBD2 (6 bases). Germline CDR1 is LNHDA and CDR2 is SQIVND (reference sequence). V lost 6 bases and J 8 bases, leaving 23 bases between the germline ends. The CDR3 spans 16 residues.

This chain connects TRBV5-8 to TRBJ2-2; D perhaps matches TRBD1 (6 bases). Germline-derived CDR1 and CDR2 are SGHTS and YDEGEE. The V end was cut by 5 bases, the J end by 6 bases, with 20 bases between. This CDR3 has 16 residues. CDR3 nucleotide sequence: TGTGCCAGCAGTCCCACAGGGCGCGGAAGTGCCGGGGAGCTGTTTTTT. Encoded protein: CASSPTGRGSAGELFF.

The chain employs TRBV2 and TRBJ2-4, with 10 positions matching TRBD1. The CDR3 contains 15 residues. The J segment lost 3 bases and the V segment lost 5 bases, leaving 4 bases of the junction unmatched. From germline, CDR1 is SNHLY and CDR2 FYNNEI. The CDR3 sequence: CASSRDRGYKNIQYF. The CDR3 nucleotides read TGTGCCAGCAGTCGGGACAGGGGATACAAAAACATTCAGTACTTC.

The chain recombines TRBV2 with TRBJ2-4; TRBD2 agrees at 11 bases. The CDR3 extends over 15 amino acids. After removal of 6 bases from V and 1 base from J, the junction contained 2 bases not matched to a gene. CDR1 and CDR2 from the germline V gene are SNHLY and FYNNEI. CDR3 nucleotide sequence: TGTGCCAGCAGACTAGCGGGGGAGGCCAAAAACATTCAGTACTTC. This translates into CASRLAGEAKNIQYF.

The V and J genes are TRBV4-3 and TRBJ1-2; the match to TRBD1 covers 9 bases. V shed 4 bases, J shed 5 bases, and the junction held 8 bases outside the gene matches. This CDR3 has 15 amino acids. Germline V lookup: CDR1 LGHNA, CDR2 YSLEER. CDR3 residues: CASSPTDRGSYGYTF. The CDR3 nucleotides read TGCGCCAGCAGCCCCACGGACAGGGGATCGTATGGCTACACCTTC.

J is TRBJ2-5 and V is TRBV7-9; TRBD2 agrees at 10 bases. The CDR3 is 15 residues long. Germline CDR1 is SEHNR and CDR2 is FQNEAQ (reference sequence). The V segment lost 5 bases and the J segment 4 bases; nucleotides outside the gene matches: 7. The CDR3 coding sequence is TGTGCCAGCAGCCCGGGACTAGCGTTTGGAGAGACCCAGTACTTC. Translating gives CASSPGLAFGETQYF.

The CDR3 protein is CASSQTGGENEKLFF. The CDR3 nucleotides are TGCGCCAGCAGCCAGACAGGGGGTGAGAATGAAAAACTGTTTTTT. This chain joins TRBV5-1 and TRBJ1-4; 9 bases fit TRBD1. CDR1 and CDR2 from the germline V gene are SGHRS and YFSETQ. This CDR3 contains 15 residues. Trimming took 4 bases from V and 5 from J; bases not matched to a gene: 6.

J is TRBJ1-1 and V is TRBV30; a weak D match, TRBD1 (6 bases). The CDR3 runs to 13 residues. CDR1 is GTSNPN and CDR2 is SVGIG in the germline V gene (reference sequence). The V gene lost 2 bases and the J gene lost 4 bases, with 11 bases spanning the gap. CDR3 amino acids: CAWSSGAGTEAFF. The CDR3 coding sequence is TGTGCCTGGAGTTCAGGGGCTGGCACTGAAGCTTTCTTT. Full variable domain (missing parts from reference TRBV30 and TRBJ1-1): SQTIHQWPATLVQPVGSPLSLECTVEGTSNPNLYWYRQAAGRGLQLLFYSVGIGQISSEVPQNLSASRPQDRQFILSSKKLLLSDSGFYLCAWSSGAGTEAFFGQGTRLTVV.